Included here is one TCR beta chain sequence, with context. Terminally differentiated effector memory CD45RA+ cells were excluded by CCR7 positive selection of CD45RO-negative cells. The CDR3 length is 17 residues. V lost 2 bases, J lost 4 bases, and 21 bases lay in between. Looked up from germline, CDR1 is SQVTM and CDR2 is ANQGSEA. The data belong to a study of shared clonotypes between healthy human individuals. Assay runs were performed at deep level. Only in-frame clones appear in the TCRdb table, and some are missing; sequencing was by immunoSEQ multiplex PCR. The table lists around 2.1 million clones, 90% to 95% of them singletons.

The genes are TRBV29-1 and TRBJ1-3; the D gene is possibly TRBD1 (6 bases). The receptor was derived from a man aged 18 to 29 in good health. Some clones in this sample may be carry-over from other donors' samples. Sequencing input: naive CD8+ T cells from PBMCs. The CDR3 loop reads CSVELPLSQGSGNTIYF. CDR3 bases: TGCAGCGTTGAACTTCCCCTTTCTCAGGGGTCCGGAAACACCATATATTTT.